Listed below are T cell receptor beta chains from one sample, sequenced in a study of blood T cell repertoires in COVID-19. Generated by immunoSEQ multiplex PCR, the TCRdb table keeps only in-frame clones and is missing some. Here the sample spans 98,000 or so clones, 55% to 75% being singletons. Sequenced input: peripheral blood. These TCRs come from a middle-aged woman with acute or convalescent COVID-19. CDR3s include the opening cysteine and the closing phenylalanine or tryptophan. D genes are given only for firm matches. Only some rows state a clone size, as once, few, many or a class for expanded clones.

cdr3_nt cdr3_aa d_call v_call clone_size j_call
TGTGCCAGTAGTCCCCCGGGACAGGGTGATAAGTACTTC CASSPPGQGDKYF TRBD1 TRBV19 few TRBJ2-7
TGTGCCAGTAGTATCCGACTAGTGGGCGAATTCAATGCGGGGACCCAGTACTTC CASSIRLVGEFNAGTQYF - TRBV19 - TRBJ2-5
TGTGCCAGCAGGCCCCCTACCGGACAGGCTGGGACCCAGTACTTC CASRPPTGQAGTQYF TRBD1 TRBV6-5 - TRBJ2-5
TGCAGTGCTAGTGGCGGACTAGCGGTTTACAATGAGCAGTTCTTC CSASGGLAVYNEQFF TRBD2 TRBV20-1 - TRBJ2-1
TGTGCCAGCAGCTTAACTAGAGTAGATACGCAGTATTTT CASSLTRVDTQYF - TRBV7-3 - TRBJ2-3
TGTGCCAGCAGTTTTTCCCTAGCGGGGTTGGGGAATGAGCAGTTCTTC CASSFSLAGLGNEQFF TRBD2 TRBV28 - TRBJ2-1
TGTGCCAGCAGGCTAGACAGCCAAGAGACCCAGTACTTC CASRLDSQETQYF - TRBV6-5 - TRBJ2-5
TGTGCCAGCAGTTTACGGGGTGCCCTTTATGGCTACACCTTC CASSLRGALYGYTF - TRBV28 - TRBJ1-2
TGTGCCAGCAGCCCCGGGACTAGCGGGGTCTACGAGCAGTACTTC CASSPGTSGVYEQYF TRBD2 TRBV6-4 once TRBJ2-7
TGTGCCAGCAGTCCGGGTTCGGGAAACATTCAGTACTTC CASSPGSGNIQYF - TRBV2 - TRBJ2-4